This T cell receptor (beta chain) came from a study of technical replicates of blood from several donors. Data came from immunoSEQ multiplex PCR; TCRdb stores just in-frame clones and leaves some out. This sample has under 100,000 clones; around 96% occur once, and the top ten carry approximately 0.3%. Germline-derived CDR1 and CDR2 are SGDLS and YYNGEE. V lost 7 bases and J 7 bases, leaving 11 bases between the germline ends. The CDR3 extends over 11 amino acids. This clonotype was sampled from a human donor in good health. Input material: T cells isolated from PBMCs. The chain recombines TRBV9 with TRBJ2-5; D not certain. This chain's CDR3 is CASGQPGTQYF. CDR3 sequence (DNA): TGTGCCAGCGGGCAGCCTGGGACCCAGTACTTC.